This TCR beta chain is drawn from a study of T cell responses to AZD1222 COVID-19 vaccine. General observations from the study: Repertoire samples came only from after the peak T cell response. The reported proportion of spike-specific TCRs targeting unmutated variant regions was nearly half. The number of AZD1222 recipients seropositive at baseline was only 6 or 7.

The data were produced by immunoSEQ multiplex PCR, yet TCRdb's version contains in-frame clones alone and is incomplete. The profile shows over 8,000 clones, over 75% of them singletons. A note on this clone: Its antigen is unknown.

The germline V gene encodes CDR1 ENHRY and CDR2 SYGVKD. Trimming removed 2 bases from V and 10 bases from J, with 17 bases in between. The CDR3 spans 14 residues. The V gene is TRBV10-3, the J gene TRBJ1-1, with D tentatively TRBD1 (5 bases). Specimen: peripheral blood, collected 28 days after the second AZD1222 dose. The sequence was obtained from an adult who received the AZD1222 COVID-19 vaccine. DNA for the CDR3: TGTGCCATCAGTGAGCCAAACACGAAGGGGAGAGCTTTCTTT. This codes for CAISEPNTKGRAFF.